This TCR beta chain was captured in a study of T-cell reconstitution after alpha-beta-depleted transplantation in children. Molecular barcoding with unique molecular identifiers was used for the TCRbeta library. TCRdb passed the PCR reads through MiXCR, listing each CDR3 protein once. This sample has about 1,000,000 distinct CDR3 sequences, with roughly 31% found just once. The CDR3 has 16 residues. Trimming pared 0 bases from V and 1 base from J, leaving 13 bases between. Germline V CDR1 and CDR2: SGHDT, YYEEEE. Whole-study findings and limits: After transplant, at about two months, alpha-beta T cells were reportedly derived from several hundred expanded graft clones. Newly made T cells mostly supplied T-cell counts and diversity one year after transplant.

This clonotype was counted a few times. Its specificity is unknown. The starting material was PBMCs, mostly from graft donor cells, obtained 360 days after TCRalphabeta/CD19-depleted stem cell transplant. The receptor comes from a boy in the first two years of life who had a stem cell transplant for SCID, so the T cells may come from the graft donor. The chain joins TRBV5-6 to TRBJ1-1; TRBD1 might be the D (5 bases). The CDR3 DNA is TGTGCCAGCAGCTTGGCCTTGGGGAGGGGGAACACTGAAGCTTTCTTT. Amino acid sequence: CASSLALGRGNTEAFF.